This T cell receptor (beta chain) was sequenced during a study of T-cell reconstitution after alpha-beta-depleted transplantation in children. The V gene's germline CDR1 is LNHDA and CDR2 SQIVND (reference sequence). The CDR3 has 16 residues. The V and J ends lost 0 bases and 8 bases, in that order; junction bases with no gene match: 7. There are a few counts of this clonotype. Molecular barcoding with unique molecular identifiers was used for the TCRbeta library. TCRdb analysed the PCR reads with MiXCR anew, one entry per CDR3 protein. The repertoire holds around 93,000 distinct CDR3 sequences, roughly 8.3% seen once, with 6.9% in the top ten.

The J gene is TRBJ2-1, the V gene TRBV19, with TRBD2 matching 10 bases. The TCR originated in a human donor who donated a stem cell graft to a child with congenital amegakaryocytic thrombocytopenia. Sequencing was performed on PBMCs from the stem cell graft donor, taken from the stem cell graft. In DNA form, the CDR3 reads TGTGCCAGTAGTATAGAGCTAGCGGGGGCGGCGGATGAGCAGTTCTTC. Encoded protein: CASSIELAGAADEQFF.